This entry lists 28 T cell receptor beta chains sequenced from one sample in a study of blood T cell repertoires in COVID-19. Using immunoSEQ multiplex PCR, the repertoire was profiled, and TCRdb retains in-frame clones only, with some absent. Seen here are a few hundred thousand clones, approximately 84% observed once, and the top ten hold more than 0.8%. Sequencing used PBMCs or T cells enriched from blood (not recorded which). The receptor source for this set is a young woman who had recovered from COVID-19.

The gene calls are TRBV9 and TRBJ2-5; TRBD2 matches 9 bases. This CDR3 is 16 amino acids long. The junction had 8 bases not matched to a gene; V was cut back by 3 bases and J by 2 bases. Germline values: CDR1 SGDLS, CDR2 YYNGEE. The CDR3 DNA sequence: TGTGCCAGCAGCGCGGGAGCGGGGGGATTACAAGAGACCCAGTACTTC. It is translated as CASSAGAGGLQETQYF. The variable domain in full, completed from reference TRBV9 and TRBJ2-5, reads DSGVTQTPKHLITATGQRVTLRCSPRSGDLSVYWYQQSLDQGLQFLIQYYNGEERAKGNILERFSAQQFPDLHSELNLSSLELGDSALYFCASSAGAGGLQETQYFGPGTRLLVL.

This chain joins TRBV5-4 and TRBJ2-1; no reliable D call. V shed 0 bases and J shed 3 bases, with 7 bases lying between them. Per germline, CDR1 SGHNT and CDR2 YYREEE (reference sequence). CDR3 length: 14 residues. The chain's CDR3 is CASSLGPGYNEQFF. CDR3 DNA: TGTGCCAGCAGCTTGGGACCAGGCTACAATGAGCAGTTCTTC.

The CDR3 coding sequence is TGTGCCAGCAGCCGAGGGACAGCTAACTATGGCTACACCTTC. Translated, it gives CASSRGTANYGYTF. The V gene is TRBV4-2, the J gene TRBJ1-2; 7 positions agree with TRBD1. The ends lost 4 bases at V and 0 bases at J; junction bases unmatched: 2. The CDR3 has 14 residues. Germline V gene sequence: CDR1 LGHNA, CDR2 YNFKEQ.

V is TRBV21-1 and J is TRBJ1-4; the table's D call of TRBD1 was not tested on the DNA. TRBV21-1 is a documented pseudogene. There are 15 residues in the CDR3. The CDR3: CASSKKGTGGEKLFF. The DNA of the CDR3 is TGTGCCAGCAGCAAAAAGGGGACAGGGGGGGAAAAACTGTTTTTT.

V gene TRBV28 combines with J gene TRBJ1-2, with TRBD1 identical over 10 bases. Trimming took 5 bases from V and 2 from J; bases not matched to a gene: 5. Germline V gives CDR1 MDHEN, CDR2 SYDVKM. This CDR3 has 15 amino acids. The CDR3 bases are TGTGCCAGCAGTACGCGGACAGGGGGGAACTATGGCTACACCTTC. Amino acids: CASSTRTGGNYGYTF.

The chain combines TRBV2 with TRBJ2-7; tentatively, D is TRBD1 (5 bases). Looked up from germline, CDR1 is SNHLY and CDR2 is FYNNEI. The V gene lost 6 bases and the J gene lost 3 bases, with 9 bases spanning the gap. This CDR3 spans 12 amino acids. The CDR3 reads CASSDRDYEQYF. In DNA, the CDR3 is TGTGCCAGCAGCGACAGAGACTACGAGCAGTACTTC.

CDR3 protein: CASSSGQGTHYSTGELFF. CDR3 nucleotide sequence: TGTGCCAGCAGCTCAGGACAGGGGACCCATTACTCCACCGGGGAGCTGTTTTTT. The chain carries TRBV5-4 and TRBJ2-2; TRBD1 matches at 9 bases. CDR3 length: 18 residues. V shed 3 bases and J 4 bases; nucleotides not matched to a gene: 13. The germline gives CDR1 SGHNT, CDR2 YYREEE (reference sequence).

Here the CDR3 DNA reads TGTGCCAGCAGTTTTGCCAGGAACACTGAAGCTTTCTTT. The encoded protein is CASSFARNTEAFF. The chain uses TRBV28 and TRBJ1-1; D uncertain. The V gene's germline CDR1 is MDHEN and CDR2 SYDVKM. This CDR3 has 13 amino acids. Trimming shortened V by 3 bases and J by 1 base, and 6 bases separated the two germline ends. Full variable domain (outside the CDR3, taken from reference TRBV28 and TRBJ1-1): DVKVTQSSRYLVKRTGEKVFLECVQDMDHENMFWYRQDPGLGLRLIYFSYDVKMKEKGDIPEGYSVSREKKERFSLILESASTNQTSMYLCASSFARNTEAFFGQGTRLTVV.

The CDR3 here is CASSFGQGAFYGYTF. The CDR3 nucleotides read TGTGCCAGCAGCTTTGGGCAGGGGGCTTTCTATGGCTACACCTTC. The chain combines TRBV7-2 with TRBJ1-2; TRBD1 matches 8 bases. In germline, CDR1 is SGHTA, CDR2 FQGNSA. The CDR3 length is 15 residues. The J segment lost 4 bases and the V segment lost 3 bases, leaving 7 bases of the junction unmatched.

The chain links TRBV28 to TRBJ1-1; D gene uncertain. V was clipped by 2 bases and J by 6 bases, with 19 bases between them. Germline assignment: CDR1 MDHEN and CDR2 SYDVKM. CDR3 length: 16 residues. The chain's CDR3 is CASSLRPWAGKAEAFF. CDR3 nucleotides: TGTGCCAGCAGTTTAAGGCCGTGGGCCGGGAAAGCTGAAGCTTTCTTT.

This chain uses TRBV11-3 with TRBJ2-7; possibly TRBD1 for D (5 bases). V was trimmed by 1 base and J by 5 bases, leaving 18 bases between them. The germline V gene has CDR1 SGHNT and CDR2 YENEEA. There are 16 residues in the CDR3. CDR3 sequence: CASSLASGRSGHEQYF. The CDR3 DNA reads TGTGCCAGCAGCTTAGCATCAGGGCGATCCGGCCACGAGCAGTACTTC.

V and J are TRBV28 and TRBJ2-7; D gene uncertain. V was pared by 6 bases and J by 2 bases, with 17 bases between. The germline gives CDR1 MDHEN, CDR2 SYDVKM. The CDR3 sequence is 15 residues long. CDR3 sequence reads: CASSHPLQFTYEQYF. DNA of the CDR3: TGTGCCAGCAGCCACCCTCTACAGTTCACCTACGAGCAGTACTTC. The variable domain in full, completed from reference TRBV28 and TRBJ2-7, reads DVKVTQSSRYLVKRTGEKVFLECVQDMDHENMFWYRQDPGLGLRLIYFSYDVKMKEKGDIPEGYSVSREKKERFSLILESASTNQTSMYLCASSHPLQFTYEQYFGPGTRLTVT.

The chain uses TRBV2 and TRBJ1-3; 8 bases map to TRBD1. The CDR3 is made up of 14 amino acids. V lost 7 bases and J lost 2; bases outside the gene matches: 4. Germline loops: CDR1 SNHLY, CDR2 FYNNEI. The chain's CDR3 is CASKQGGAGNTIYF. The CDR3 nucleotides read TGTGCCAGCAAACAGGGGGGCGCTGGAAACACCATATATTTT.

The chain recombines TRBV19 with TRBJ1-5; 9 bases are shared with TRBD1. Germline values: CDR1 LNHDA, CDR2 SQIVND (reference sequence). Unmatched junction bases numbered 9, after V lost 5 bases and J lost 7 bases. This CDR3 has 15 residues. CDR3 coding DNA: TGTGCCAGTAGTCCTCCGGACAGGGGAAGGCAGCCCCAGCATTTT. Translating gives CASSPPDRGRQPQHF.

The CDR3 DNA sequence: TGTGCCACCTGGACTAGCGGGGGGGGGAATGAGCAGTTCTTC. Protein sequence: CATWTSGGGNEQFF. This chain joins TRBV10-3 and TRBJ2-1, with 15 bases lining up with TRBD2. Germline CDR1 and CDR2: ENHRY and SYGVKD. CDR3 length: 14 residues. The V segment lost 10 bases and the J segment 7 bases; nucleotides outside the gene matches: 5.

This chain's CDR3 is CASSIVDRGPTSQETQYF. As DNA, the CDR3 is TGTGCCAGTAGTATAGTCGACAGGGGCCCAACTTCCCAAGAGACCCAGTACTTC. The chain employs TRBV19 and TRBJ2-5; 8 bases line up with TRBD1. After removal of 1 base from V and 1 base from J, the junction contained 11 bases not matched to a gene. This CDR3 contains 18 residues. CDR1 and CDR2 (germline): LNHDA, SQIVND (reference sequence).

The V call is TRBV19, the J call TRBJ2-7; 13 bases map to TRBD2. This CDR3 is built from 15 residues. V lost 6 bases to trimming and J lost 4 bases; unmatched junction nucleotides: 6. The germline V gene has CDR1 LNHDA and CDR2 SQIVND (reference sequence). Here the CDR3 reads CASRGTSGDLYEQYF. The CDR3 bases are TGTGCCAGTAGGGGGACTAGCGGGGACCTATACGAGCAGTACTTC.

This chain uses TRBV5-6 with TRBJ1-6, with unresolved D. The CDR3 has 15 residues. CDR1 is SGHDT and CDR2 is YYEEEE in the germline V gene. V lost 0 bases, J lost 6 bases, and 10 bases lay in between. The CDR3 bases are TGTGCCAGCAGCTTGGGTGGAGGGATTAATTCACCCCTCCACTTT. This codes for CASSLGGGINSPLHF. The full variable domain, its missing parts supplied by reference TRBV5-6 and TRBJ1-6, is DAGVTQSPTHLIKTRGQQVTLRCSPKSGHDTVSWYQQALGQGPQFIFQYYEEEERQRGNFPDRFSGHQFPNYSSELNVNALLLGDSALYLCASSLGGGINSPLHFGNGTRLTVT.

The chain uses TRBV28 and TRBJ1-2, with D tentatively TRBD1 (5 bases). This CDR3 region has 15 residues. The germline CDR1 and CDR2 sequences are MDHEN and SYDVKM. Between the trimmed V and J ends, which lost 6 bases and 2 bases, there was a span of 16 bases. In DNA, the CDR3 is TGTGCCAGCAGCCGGTCAAGGGGTAGGAACTATGGCTACACCTTC. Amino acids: CASSRSRGRNYGYTF.

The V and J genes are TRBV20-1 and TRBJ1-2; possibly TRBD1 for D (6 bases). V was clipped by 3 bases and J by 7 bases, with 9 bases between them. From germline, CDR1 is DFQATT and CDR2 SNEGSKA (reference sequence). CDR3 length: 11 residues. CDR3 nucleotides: TGCAGTGCTAGGACAGGATCTGGCTACACCTTC. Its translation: CSARTGSGYTF.

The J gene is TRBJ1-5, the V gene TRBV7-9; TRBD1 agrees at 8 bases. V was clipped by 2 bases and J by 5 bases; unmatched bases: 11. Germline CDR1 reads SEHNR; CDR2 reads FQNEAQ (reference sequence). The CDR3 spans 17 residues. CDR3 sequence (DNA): TGTGCCAGCAGCTTAAGATGGTCAGGGGGCCCCGATCAGCCCCAGCATTTT. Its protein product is CASSLRWSGGPDQPQHF.

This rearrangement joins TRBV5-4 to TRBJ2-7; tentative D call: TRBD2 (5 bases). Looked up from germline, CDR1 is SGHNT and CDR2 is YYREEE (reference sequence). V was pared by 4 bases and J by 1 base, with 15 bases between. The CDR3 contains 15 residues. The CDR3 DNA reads TGTGCCAGCAGCCCTACACCGACTATTTCCTACGAGCAGTACTTC. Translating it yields CASSPTPTISYEQYF.

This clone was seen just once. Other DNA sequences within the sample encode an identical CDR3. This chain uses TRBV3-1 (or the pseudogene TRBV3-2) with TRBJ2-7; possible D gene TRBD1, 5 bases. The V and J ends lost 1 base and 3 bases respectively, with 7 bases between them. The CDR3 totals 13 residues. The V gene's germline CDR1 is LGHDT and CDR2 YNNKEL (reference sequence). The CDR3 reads CASSQVQGYEQYF. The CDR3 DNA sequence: TGTGCCAGCAGCCAAGTGCAGGGCTACGAGCAGTACTTC.

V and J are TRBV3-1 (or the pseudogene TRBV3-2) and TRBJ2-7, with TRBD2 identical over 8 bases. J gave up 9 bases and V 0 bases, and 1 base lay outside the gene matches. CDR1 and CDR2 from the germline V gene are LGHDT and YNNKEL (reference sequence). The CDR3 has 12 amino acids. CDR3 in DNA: TGTGCCAGCAGCCAAGATGCGGGGGGGCAGTACTTC. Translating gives CASSQDAGGQYF.

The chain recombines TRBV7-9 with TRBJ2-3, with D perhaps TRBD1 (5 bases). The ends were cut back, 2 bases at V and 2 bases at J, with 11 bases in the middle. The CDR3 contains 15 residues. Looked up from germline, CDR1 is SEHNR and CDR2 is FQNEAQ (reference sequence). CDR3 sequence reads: CASSLHDRDTDTQYF. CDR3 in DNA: TGTGCCAGCAGCTTACATGACAGAGACACAGATACGCAGTATTTT.

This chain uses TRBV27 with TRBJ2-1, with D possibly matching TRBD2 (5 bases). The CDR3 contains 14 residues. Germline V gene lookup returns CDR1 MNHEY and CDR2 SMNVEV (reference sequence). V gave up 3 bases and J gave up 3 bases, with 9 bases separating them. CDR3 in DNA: TGTGCCAGCAGTTTCGAGGGCGGCTACAATGAGCAGTTCTTC. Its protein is CASSFEGGYNEQFF.

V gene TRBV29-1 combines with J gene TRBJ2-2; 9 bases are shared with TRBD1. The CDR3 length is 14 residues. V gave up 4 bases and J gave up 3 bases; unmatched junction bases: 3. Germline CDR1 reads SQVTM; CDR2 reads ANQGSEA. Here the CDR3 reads CSVGGTGYTGELFF. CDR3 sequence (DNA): TGCAGCGTTGGCGGGACAGGGTACACCGGGGAGCTGTTTTTT.

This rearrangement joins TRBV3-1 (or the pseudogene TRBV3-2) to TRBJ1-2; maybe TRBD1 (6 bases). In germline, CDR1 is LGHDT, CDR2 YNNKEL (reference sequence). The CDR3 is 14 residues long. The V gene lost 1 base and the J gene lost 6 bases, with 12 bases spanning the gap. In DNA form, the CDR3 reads TGTGCCAGCAGCCAAGCATGGGGGGGCCATGGCTACACCTTC. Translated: CASSQAWGGHGYTF.